The 20 T cell receptor beta chains below come from one sample, sequenced in a study of T cells in Graves' hyperthyroidism and ophthalmopathy. What was amplified from RNA transcripts were TCR beta CDR3 regions. In the first-round RT-PCR of the TCR CDR3, the HTBI primer set was used. TCRdb re-called the multiplex PCR reads with MiXCR, one entry per CDR3 protein. The table includes about 400,000 distinct CDR3 sequences, 15% to 18% detected once. The sequencing input was blood. These receptors originate from a woman aged 18-30 years with Graves' hyperthyroidism that later progressed to Graves' ophthalmopathy.

There are a few counts of this clonotype. This rearrangement joins TRBV20-1 to TRBJ2-3, with 11 bases fitting TRBD2. V shed 5 bases, J shed 1 base, and the junction held 11 bases outside the gene matches. CDR3 length: 17 amino acids. The germline V gene has CDR1 DFQATT and CDR2 SNEGSKA (reference sequence). This CDR3 reads CSADLSGSGRGTDTQYF. In DNA form, the CDR3 reads TGCAGTGCTGATCTAAGTGGTAGCGGGAGGGGCACAGATACGCAGTATTTT.

This clonotype showed up many times. The chain recombines TRBV5-1 with TRBJ2-7, with D perhaps assigned TRBD1 or TRBD2 (5 bases each). With 4 bases removed from V and 2 bases from J, the gap between germline ends came to 19 bases. The germline gives CDR1 SGHRS, CDR2 YFSETQ. This CDR3 has 16 amino acids. The CDR3 region has the DNA TGCGCCAGCAGCCCTCGCCCAAGGGACGAAGCCTACGAGCAGTACTTC. Encoded protein: CASSPRPRDEAYEQYF.

This clonotype was seen more than once but under ten times. The rearrangement uses TRBV30 and TRBJ1-4; D might be TRBD1 (5 bases). The CDR3 loop spans 14 amino acids. Germline V gene sequence: CDR1 GTSNPN, CDR2 SVGIG (reference sequence). Deletions cut 5 bases from V and 1 base from J, with 11 bases between. The CDR3 is CAWGDGGTNEKLFF. The CDR3 nucleotides read TGTGCCTGGGGTGATGGGGGAACTAATGAAAAACTGTTTTTT.

This clonotype was seen ten or more times. This rearrangement joins TRBV2 to TRBJ2-7; D is possibly TRBD2 (5 bases). V was shortened by 7 bases and J by 0 bases, with 13 bases between the two germline ends. Germline CDR1 and CDR2: SNHLY and FYNNEI. The CDR3 covers 14 residues. The DNA of the CDR3 is TGTGCCAGCACTCAGGACTCAACCTCCTACGAGCAGTACTTC. Encoded protein: CASTQDSTSYEQYF. Looking up the rest from reference TRBV2 and TRBJ2-7 gives the full variable domain: EPEVTQTPSHQVTQMGQEVILRCVPISNHLYFYWYRQILGQKVEFLVSFYNNEISEKSEIFDDQFSVERPDGSNFTLKIRSTKLEDSAMYFCASTQDSTSYEQYFGPGTRLTVT.

This clonotype was seen many times. The V and J genes are TRBV18 and TRBJ2-7; D not resolved. The ends were cut back, 3 bases at V and 6 bases at J, with 9 bases in the middle. Germline V CDR1 and CDR2: KGHSH, LQKENI. CDR3 size: 12 residues. The CDR3 reads CASSPRSSEQYF. The CDR3 nucleotides read TGTGCCAGCTCACCCCGCTCGAGCGAGCAGTACTTC. The full variable domain, completed using reference TRBV18 and TRBJ2-7, is NAGVMQNPRHLVRRRGQEARLRCSPMKGHSHVYWYRQLPEEGLKFMVYLQKENIIDESGMPKERFSAEFPKEGPSILRIQQVVRGDSAAYFCASSPRSSEQYFGPGTRLTVT.

Ten or more counts support this clonotype. This chain connects TRBV5-1 to TRBJ2-3; 8 nucleotides align to TRBD1. This CDR3 contains 13 residues. Germline loops: CDR1 SGHRS, CDR2 YFSETQ. Unmatched junction bases numbered 4, after V lost 4 bases and J lost 6 bases. The CDR3 DNA is TGCGCCAGCAGCCCGGACAGGGTGGATACGCAGTATTTT. The encoded protein is CASSPDRVDTQYF.

This clonotype was counted at least ten times. This chain connects TRBV15 to TRBJ2-2, with D hard to call. The CDR3 runs 15 residues. Looked up from germline, CDR1 is LNHNV and CDR2 is YYDKDF (reference sequence). V lost 0 bases, J lost 4 bases, and 9 bases lay in between. CDR3 DNA: TGTGCCACCAGCAGAGATACCCCGGGCACCGGGGAGCTGTTTTTT. Amino acids: CATSRDTPGTGELFF.

As for this clonotype: A much larger clone sits a single nucleotide away, making a read error possible. Without the conserved terminal phenylalanine or tryptophan, this CDR3 likely stems from a read error. The CDR3 is CASRGDSGMREPQHL. CDR3 nucleotide sequence: TGTGCCAGCAGGGGGGACAGCGGGATGAGAGAGCCCCAGCATCTT. The V and J genes are TRBV28 and TRBJ1-5; TRBD1 agrees at 7 bases. This CDR3 contains 15 residues. The V and J ends lost 6 bases and 8 bases, in that order; junction bases with no gene match: 13. Germline CDR1 and CDR2: MDHEN and SYDVKM.

This clonotype has only a few counts. This chain connects TRBV20-1 to TRBJ1-2; 9 bases line up with TRBD1. Trimming cost V 3 bases and J 5 bases; bases outside gene matches: 1. Per germline, CDR1 DFQATT and CDR2 SNEGSKA (reference sequence). This CDR3 spans 12 amino acids. CDR3 in amino acids: CSASGTGYGYTF. CDR3 bases: TGCAGTGCTAGCGGGACAGGGTATGGCTACACCTTC.

This sequence joins TRBV7-9 and TRBJ2-7; 9 nucleotides match TRBD2. V dropped 5 bases and J dropped 7; count of bases not matched to a gene: 6. The germline CDR1 and CDR2 sequences are SEHNR and FQNEAQ (reference sequence). The CDR3 contains 13 residues. The DNA of the CDR3 is TGTGCCAGCAGCCGACTCACTAGCGGGGAGCAGTACTTC. Translated: CASSRLTSGEQYF.

This clonotype was seen ten or more times. The chain is built from TRBV27 and TRBJ2-1, with D unclear. V lost 5 bases and J 7 bases, leaving 6 bases between the germline ends. The CDR3 is 11 amino acids. Germline lookup yields CDR1 MNHEY and CDR2 SMNVEV (reference sequence). CDR3 amino acids: CASSSGNEQFF. The CDR3 nucleotides are TGTGCCAGCAGTAGTGGTAATGAGCAGTTCTTC.

Many counts were recorded for this clonotype. This sequence joins TRBV5-1 and TRBJ2-1; possibly TRBD1 or TRBD2 for D (5 bases each). V lost 7 bases to trimming and J lost 7 bases, with 15 bases between them. The CDR3 sequence is 13 residues long. CDR1 is SGHRS, CDR2 YFSETQ, per germline. The CDR3 region is CASGRDPGNEQFF. Here the CDR3 DNA reads TGCGCCAGCGGCCGGGACCCTGGTAATGAGCAGTTCTTC. The whole variable domain, filled in from reference TRBV5-1 and TRBJ2-1, reads KAGVTQTPRYLIKTRGQQVTLSCSPISGHRSVSWYQQTPGQGLQFLFEYFSETQRNKGNFPGRFSGRQFSNSRSEMNVSTLELGDSALYLCASGRDPGNEQFFGPGTRLTVL.

This clonotype was seen many times. The CDR3 sequence is CASRKREAYNEQFF. CDR3 bases: TGTGCCAGCCGTAAGCGGGAGGCCTACAATGAGCAGTTCTTC. The J gene is TRBJ2-1, the V gene TRBV12-3 or TRBV12-4, with TRBD2 identical over 9 bases. Unmatched junction bases numbered 4, after V lost 8 bases and J lost 2 bases. The CDR3 has 14 amino acids.

This clonotype occurred many times. The V and J genes are TRBV3-1 and TRBJ1-1; a weak D match, TRBD1 (5 bases). This CDR3 comprises 14 residues. Germline V gives CDR1 LGHDT, CDR2 YNNKEL (reference sequence). Between the trimmed V and J ends, which lost 4 bases and 4 bases, there was a span of 13 bases. The CDR3 sequence is CASSLFTGATEAFF. CDR3 in DNA: TGTGCCAGCAGCCTCTTCACCGGGGCCACTGAAGCTTTCTTT.

This clonotype was counted only a few times. The gene calls are TRBV15 and TRBJ1-6; no definite D call. Trimming stripped 4 bases from V and 9 bases from J, with 19 bases between. The CDR3 is 16 residues long. The germline V gene has CDR1 LNHNV and CDR2 YYDKDF (reference sequence). Written as DNA, the CDR3 is TGTGCCACCAGCAAAGCTGGTGGGAATTTGGGTTCACCCCTCCACTTT. Translating it yields CATSKAGGNLGSPLHF.

This clonotype has at least ten counts. This rearrangement joins TRBV5-5 to TRBJ2-3; D is possibly TRBD2 (5 bases). Trimming removed 4 bases from V and 2 bases from J, with 14 bases in between. CDR1 is SGHKS, CDR2 YYEKEE, per germline (reference sequence). The CDR3 is 15 amino acids. The DNA of the CDR3 is TGTGCCAGCAGCCCCGGGGAATTCGACACAGATACGCAGTATTTT. It translates to CASSPGEFDTDTQYF.

This clonotype has a handful of counts. J is TRBJ2-7 and V is TRBV5-1; TRBD2 matches at 16 bases. Germline trimming cut 5 bases from V and 0 bases from J; bases unmatched to any gene: 14. This CDR3 has 20 amino acids. CDR1 and CDR2 (germline): SGHRS, YFSETQ. The CDR3 DNA sequence: TGCGCCAGCAGTTTGAGACCGGGACTAGCGGGAGGGAAGTCCTCCTACGAGCAGTACTTC. Its translation is CASSLRPGLAGGKSSYEQYF.

This clonotype was detected many times. The chain uses TRBV28 and TRBJ2-7; the D gene could be TRBD1 or TRBD2 (5 bases each). The CDR3 covers 16 residues. Deletions cut 2 bases from V and 4 bases from J, with 18 bases between. In germline, CDR1 is MDHEN, CDR2 SYDVKM. The CDR3, as DNA: TGTGCCAGCAGTTTAGATTCCGGGACGGTATTGTACGAGCAGTACTTC. It specifies CASSLDSGTVLYEQYF.

This clonotype was seen ten or more times. This chain uses TRBV7-9 with TRBJ2-5; D gene uncertain. Germline assignment: CDR1 SEHNR and CDR2 FQNEAQ (reference sequence). The CDR3 spans 12 residues. The V end lost 4 bases, the J end lost 5 bases, and 8 bases lay between the germline ends. This chain's CDR3 is CASSSARETQYF. The DNA of the CDR3 is TGTGCCAGCAGCTCTGCCCGTGAGACCCAGTACTTC.

This clonotype was observed at least ten times. V gene TRBV20-1 combines with J gene TRBJ2-3, with 8 bases that match TRBD2. V was clipped by 0 bases and J by 2 bases; unmatched bases: 7. Per the germline V gene, CDR1 is DFQATT and CDR2 is SNEGSKA (reference sequence). This CDR3 is 16 amino acids long. CDR3 sequence (DNA): TGCAGTGCTAGAGATCCGGCGGGGGGAGACACAGATACGCAGTATTTT. This encodes CSARDPAGGDTDTQYF.